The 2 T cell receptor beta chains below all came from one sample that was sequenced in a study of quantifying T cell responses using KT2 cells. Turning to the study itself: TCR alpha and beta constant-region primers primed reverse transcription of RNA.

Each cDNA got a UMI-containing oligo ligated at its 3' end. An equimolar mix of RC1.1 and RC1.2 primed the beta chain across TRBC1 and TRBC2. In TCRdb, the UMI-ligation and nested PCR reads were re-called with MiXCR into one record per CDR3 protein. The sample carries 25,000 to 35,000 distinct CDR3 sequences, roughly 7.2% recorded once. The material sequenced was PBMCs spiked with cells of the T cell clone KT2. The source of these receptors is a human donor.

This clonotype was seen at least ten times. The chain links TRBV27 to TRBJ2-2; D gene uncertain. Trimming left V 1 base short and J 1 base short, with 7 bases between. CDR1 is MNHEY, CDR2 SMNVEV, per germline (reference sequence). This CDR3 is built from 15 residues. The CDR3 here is CASSLWRKNTGELFF. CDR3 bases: TGTGCCAGCAGTTTATGGCGGAAGAACACCGGGGAGCTGTTTTTT.

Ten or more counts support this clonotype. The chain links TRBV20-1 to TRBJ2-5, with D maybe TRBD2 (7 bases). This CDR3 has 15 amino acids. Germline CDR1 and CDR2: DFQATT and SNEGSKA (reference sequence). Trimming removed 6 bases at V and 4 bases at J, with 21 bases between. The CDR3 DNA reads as TGCAGTGCAAAGGGGGGGCAGCAGTTTTCAGAGACCCAGTACTTC. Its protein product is CSAKGGQQFSETQYF.